This entry concerns a single TCR beta chain. Antigen specificity is unknown. This record belongs to a study of OX40 agonist ivuxolimab in advanced cancers. Study context: Dose-escalation cases comprised hepatocellular carcinoma, melanoma, renal cell or head and neck cancer. Three dose-escalation patients had partial responses: one with hepatocellular carcinoma and two with cutaneous melanoma.

Generated by immunoSEQ multiplex PCR, the TCRdb table keeps only in-frame clones and is missing some. The sample holds tens of thousands of clones; about 90% are singletons and the top ten take 56%. Study-wide points: Both blood CD4+ and CD8+ T cells showed clonal growth by week 6 at 0.1 to 3.0 mg/kg.

The CDR3 consists of 15 residues. Germline V gene data show CDR1 as SGHVS and CDR2 as FNYEAQ. After removal of 5 bases from V and 2 bases from J, the junction contained 7 bases not matched to a gene. This TCR came from an adult with an advanced solid tumor such as melanoma, head and neck, liver or kidney cancer. Sample: CD4+ or CD8+ T cells sorted from blood, taken in a trial of the OX40 agonist ivuxolimab. The V and J genes are TRBV7-6 and TRBJ2-5; 8 bases line up with TRBD2. The CDR3 DNA is TGTGCCAGCAGCCCAGGAGCGGGGGCTCAAGAGACCCAGTACTTC. This codes for CASSPGAGAQETQYF.